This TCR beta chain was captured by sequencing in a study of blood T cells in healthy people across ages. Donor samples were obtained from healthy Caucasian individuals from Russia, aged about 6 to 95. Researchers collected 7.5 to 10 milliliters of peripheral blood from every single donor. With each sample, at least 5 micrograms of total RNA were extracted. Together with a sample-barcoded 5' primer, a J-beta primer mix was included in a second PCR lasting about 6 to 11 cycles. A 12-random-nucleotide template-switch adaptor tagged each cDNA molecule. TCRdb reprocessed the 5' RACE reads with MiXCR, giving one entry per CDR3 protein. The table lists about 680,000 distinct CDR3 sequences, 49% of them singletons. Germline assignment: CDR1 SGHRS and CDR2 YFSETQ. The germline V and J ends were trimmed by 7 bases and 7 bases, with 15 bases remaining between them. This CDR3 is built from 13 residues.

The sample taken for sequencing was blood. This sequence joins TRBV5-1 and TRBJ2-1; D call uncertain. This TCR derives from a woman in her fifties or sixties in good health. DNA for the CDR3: TGCGCCAGCGGACCCCGTCCCGGGAATGAGCAGTTCTTC. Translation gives CASGPRPGNEQFF.